Following are 26 T cell receptor beta chains from one sample sequenced in a study of CD8+ T cells in alopecia areata. Extraction and reverse transcription of RNA yielded cDNA as the sequencing template. Libraries were prepared by immunoSEQ multiplex PCR; TCRdb keeps only in-frame clonotypes and omits some of them. The data contain 150,000 to 200,000 clones, around 60% of them singletons. This material consisted of CD4+ T cells sorted from blood, taken at week 0. These receptors were taken from a human donor with alopecia areata.

A few counts support this clone. The rearrangement links TRBV6-5 to TRBJ2-5; 10 nucleotides align to TRBD2. V gave up 2 bases and J gave up 4 bases; unmatched junction bases: 4. CDR1 and CDR2 (germline): MNHEY, SVGAGI. This CDR3 is built from 15 residues. CDR3 amino acids: CASSYRGLAIETQYF. The CDR3 DNA follows: TGTGCCAGCAGTTACAGGGGACTAGCGATAGAGACCCAGTACTTC.

The rearrangement uses TRBV5-1 and TRBJ1-1, with D hard to call. The germline V gene has CDR1 SGHRS and CDR2 YFSETQ. The CDR3 loop spans 13 amino acids. V lost 3 bases and J 0 bases, leaving 6 bases between the germline ends. The CDR3 DNA reads as TGCGCCAGCAGCTCGCGGGTGAACACTGAAGCTTTCTTT. This encodes CASSSRVNTEAFF.

The J gene is TRBJ1-5, the V gene TRBV7-9; 9 bases agree with TRBD1. CDR1 is SEHNR, CDR2 FQNEAQ, per germline (reference sequence). J was trimmed by 4 bases and V by 4 bases; bases with no gene match: 2. The CDR3 consists of 14 residues. This CDR3 reads CASSWGQGNQPQHF. The CDR3, as DNA: TGTGCCAGCAGCTGGGGACAGGGTAATCAGCCCCAGCATTTT.

The sample holds one count of this clone. The chain recombines TRBV7-9 with TRBJ1-2, with 9 positions matching TRBD1. V was clipped by 5 bases and J by 7 bases; unmatched bases: 5. CDR1 is SEHNR and CDR2 is FQNEAQ in the germline V gene (reference sequence). This CDR3 has 13 residues. CDR3 loop: CASSPDRGGGYTF. The CDR3 DNA reads TGTGCCAGCAGCCCGGACAGGGGTGGTGGCTACACCTTC.

This clone was seen only a few times. This chain joins TRBV19 and TRBJ1-4; a possible D gene is TRBD1 (6 bases). This CDR3 is 15 amino acids long. V was clipped by 7 bases and J by 8 bases, with 20 bases between them. CDR1 is LNHDA and CDR2 is SQIVND in the germline V gene (reference sequence). The CDR3 bases are TGTGCCAGTACCCCGACCGGGGGGGCTCGGGAAAAACTGTTTTTT. Residues: CASTPTGGAREKLFF.

A remark on this clone: At the DNA level, this CDR3 is encoded by other sequences in the same sample as well. J is TRBJ1-2 and V is TRBV15; the match to TRBD1 covers 8 bases. Germline CDR1 LNHNV, CDR2 YYDKDF (reference sequence). CDR3 length equals 13 residues. Trimming removed 1 base from V and 7 bases from J; junction bases left unmatched: 2. The CDR3 spells CATSRAQGGGYTF. The CDR3 nucleotides read TGTGCCACCAGCAGAGCACAGGGGGGTGGCTACACCTTC.

This clone was seen only a few times. The rearrangement joins TRBV9 to TRBJ1-5; D is undetermined. Germline CDR1 is SGDLS and CDR2 is YYNGEE. The CDR3 length is 14 residues. Trimming removed 0 bases from V and 4 bases from J, with 8 bases in between. The CDR3 protein is CASSVDTDNQPQHF. CDR3 sequence (DNA): TGTGCCAGCAGCGTAGATACGGATAATCAGCCCCAGCATTTT.

The chain employs TRBV30 and TRBJ2-1, with 8 bases lining up with TRBD2. The V and J ends lost 8 bases and 7 bases, in that order; junction bases with no gene match: 7. The germline CDR1 and CDR2 sequences are GTSNPN and SVGIG (reference sequence). This CDR3 contains 12 residues. The CDR3, as DNA: TGTGCCCTCACCGGGGGGGGTAATGAGCAGTTCTTC. This encodes CALTGGGNEQFF.

The chain combines TRBV29-1 with TRBJ2-7; 8 bases are a match to TRBD1. V shed 3 bases, J shed 7 bases, and the junction held 11 bases outside the gene matches. This CDR3 has 14 residues. Looked up from germline, CDR1 is SQVTM and CDR2 is ANQGSEA. The CDR3 sequence is CSVETGQGAEEQYF. The CDR3 DNA follows: TGCAGCGTTGAGACTGGGCAGGGGGCGGAAGAGCAGTACTTC.

This clone was detected a few times. This chain joins TRBV5-4 and TRBJ1-2; D call uncertain. CDR3 length: 13 amino acids. Trimming left V 3 bases short and J 2 bases short, with 8 bases between. Looked up from germline, CDR1 is SGHNT and CDR2 is YYREEE (reference sequence). This chain's CDR3 is CASSSTLNYGYTF. The CDR3 bases are TGTGCCAGCAGCTCAACACTAAACTATGGCTACACCTTC.

This clone was seen only once. J is TRBJ1-6 and V is TRBV30; no definite D call. Looked up from germline, CDR1 is GTSNPN and CDR2 is SVGIG (reference sequence). Trimming left V 1 base short and J 0 bases short, with 10 bases between. CDR3 length: 16 amino acids. The CDR3 is CAWSGAYSSYNSPLHF. CDR3 nucleotides: TGTGCCTGGAGTGGGGCATATAGCTCCTATAATTCACCCCTCCACTTT.

This clone appeared a few times. The V gene is TRBV30, the J gene TRBJ2-7, with TRBD1 matching 10 bases. Germline V CDR1 and CDR2: GTSNPN, SVGIG (reference sequence). CDR3 length: 15 amino acids. With V trimmed by 3 bases and J by 4 bases, 9 bases remained unmatched. CDR3 amino acids: CAWSRPGTGVYEQYF. In nucleotides, the CDR3 is TGTGCCTGGAGCCGCCCCGGGACAGGGGTATACGAGCAGTACTTC. The full variable domain, its missing parts supplied by reference TRBV30 and TRBJ2-7, is SQTIHQWPATLVQPVGSPLSLECTVEGTSNPNLYWYRQAAGRGLQLLFYSVGIGQISSEVPQNLSASRPQDRQFILSSKKLLLSDSGFYLCAWSRPGTGVYEQYFGPGTRLTVT.

The gene calls are TRBV5-1 and TRBJ2-6, with no clear D. Germline lookup yields CDR1 SGHRS and CDR2 YFSETQ. V shed 8 bases and J shed 0 bases, with 3 bases lying between them. The CDR3 consists of 12 residues. For the CDR3, the DNA is TGCGCCAGTAACTCTGGGGCCAACGTCCTGACTTTC. Translation gives CASNSGANVLTF.

This clone was found once. The chain carries TRBV25-1 and TRBJ1-6; D gene uncertain. Germline-derived CDR1 and CDR2 are MGHDK and SYGVNS. V shed 7 bases and J shed 4 bases, with 11 bases lying between them. The CDR3 is made up of 14 amino acids. The CDR3 sequence is CASKEGWYNSPLHF. Here the CDR3 DNA reads TGTGCCAGCAAAGAAGGGTGGTATAATTCACCCCTCCACTTT.

The chain employs TRBV9 and TRBJ2-3; 9 nucleotides align to TRBD2. The germline V gene encodes CDR1 SGDLS and CDR2 YYNGEE. The CDR3 loop spans 16 amino acids. After removal of 2 bases from V and 0 bases from J, the junction contained 4 bases not matched to a gene. The CDR3 sequence is CASSVLAGASTDTQYF. The CDR3 region has the DNA TGTGCCAGCAGCGTCTTAGCGGGGGCGAGCACAGATACGCAGTATTTT. Complete variable domain (other parts from reference TRBV9 and TRBJ2-3): DSGVTQTPKHLITATGQRVTLRCSPRSGDLSVYWYQQSLDQGLQFLIQYYNGEERAKGNILERFSAQQFPDLHSELNLSSLELGDSALYFCASSVLAGASTDTQYFGPGTRLTVL.

This chain uses TRBV5-1 with TRBJ2-7; D is perhaps TRBD1 (5 bases). Germline V lookup: CDR1 SGHRS, CDR2 YFSETQ. CDR3 length: 14 residues. V was cut by 3 bases and J by 0 bases, with 10 bases left in between. CDR3 coding DNA: TGCGCCAGCAGCTCGAGACAGCTCTCCTACGAGCAGTACTTC. The encoded protein is CASSSRQLSYEQYF.

The rearrangement uses TRBV4-2 and TRBJ2-1, with a possible D match to TRBD2 (5 bases). The CDR3 covers 16 residues. Per germline, CDR1 LGHNA and CDR2 YNFKEQ. V lost 2 bases, J lost 13 bases, and 24 bases lay in between. CDR3: CASSQLTLGTMRVQFF. CDR3 DNA sequence: TGTGCCAGCAGCCAACTGACTCTAGGTACAATGAGGGTCCAGTTCTTC.

This clone was seen a few times. The chain recombines TRBV25-1 with TRBJ2-3, with D tentatively TRBD2 (6 bases). Germline V gene lookup returns CDR1 MGHDK and CDR2 SYGVNS. V lost 6 bases, J lost 6 bases, and 19 bases lay in between. The CDR3 contains 15 residues. CDR3 sequence (DNA): TGTGCCAGCAGCGGTACGGGAGCCGGGGCGGATACGCAGTATTTT. This encodes CASSGTGAGADTQYF.

The chain joins TRBV6-8 to TRBJ2-7; 7 bases map to TRBD1. Germline values: CDR1 MNHGY, CDR2 SAAAGT. This CDR3 region has 14 residues. V lost 2 bases and J lost 3; bases outside the gene matches: 4. CDR3 bases: TGTGCCAGCAGTTACCCCCGGACAGGCTACGAGCAGTACTTC. This encodes CASSYPRTGYEQYF.

The chain has TRBV13 and TRBJ2-7; D tentatively reads TRBD1 or TRBD2 (5 bases each). The CDR3 consists of 17 residues. V gave up 1 base and J gave up 0 bases, with 16 bases separating them. Per germline, CDR1 PRHDT and CDR2 FYEKMQ (reference sequence). Written as DNA, the CDR3 is TGTGCCAGCAGCTTAGAGTTTCGGGGAAGGGGCTCCTACGAGCAGTACTTC. Translation: CASSLEFRGRGSYEQYF.

CDR3 nucleotides: TGCGCCAGCAAGGACAGGGTAGACGACACTGAAGCTTTCTTT. This encodes CASKDRVDDTEAFF. The gene calls are TRBV5-1 and TRBJ1-1; 8 nucleotides line up with TRBD1. The length of the CDR3 is 14 residues. CDR1 and CDR2 (germline): SGHRS, YFSETQ. Germline trimming cut 6 bases from V and 3 bases from J; bases unmatched to any gene: 7.

This clone was recorded a few times. This chain uses TRBV29-1 with TRBJ1-2; D call uncertain. Deletions cut 4 bases from V and 7 bases from J, with 13 bases between. The CDR3 is 12 residues long. Per the germline V gene, CDR1 is SQVTM and CDR2 is ANQGSEA. The CDR3 loop is CSVVDPEGGYTF. DNA of the CDR3: TGCAGCGTTGTTGACCCTGAAGGTGGCTACACCTTC.

The chain couples TRBV7-2 to TRBJ2-5; D tentatively fits TRBD1 or TRBD2 (5 bases each). This CDR3 is 15 amino acids long. Germline CDR1 is SGHTA and CDR2 is FQGNSA. The V gene lost 4 bases and the J gene lost 2 bases, with 14 bases spanning the gap. The CDR3 here is CASSSRDGSQETQYF. The CDR3 DNA reads as TGTGCCAGCAGCTCCCGGGACGGAAGTCAAGAGACCCAGTACTTC.

The genes are TRBV5-6 and TRBJ2-5, with TRBD1 as a possible D gene (5 bases). The CDR3 extends over 14 amino acids. CDR1 is SGHDT and CDR2 is YYEEEE in the germline V gene. V lost 2 bases and J 1 base, leaving 9 bases between the germline ends. CDR3 sequence (DNA): TGTGCCAGCAGCTTCACGACAGCCCAAGAGACCCAGTACTTC. This codes for CASSFTTAQETQYF.

This chain links TRBV30 with TRBJ1-1; D is uncertain. The CDR3 sequence is 13 residues long. V was clipped by 2 bases and J by 4 bases, with 11 bases between them. Germline V CDR1 and CDR2: GTSNPN, SVGIG (reference sequence). The CDR3 here is CAWSLQAGTEAFF. The CDR3 bases are TGTGCCTGGAGTCTCCAGGCGGGCACTGAAGCTTTCTTT.

The chain carries TRBV29-1 and TRBJ1-1; TRBD1 agrees at 7 bases. The ends lost 3 bases at V and 2 bases at J; junction bases unmatched: 3. The germline V gene encodes CDR1 SQVTM and CDR2 ANQGSEA. The CDR3 has 13 amino acids. The CDR3 coding sequence is TGCAGCGTTGAGGCAGGGGGAAACACTGAAGCTTTCTTT. Translating it yields CSVEAGGNTEAFF.